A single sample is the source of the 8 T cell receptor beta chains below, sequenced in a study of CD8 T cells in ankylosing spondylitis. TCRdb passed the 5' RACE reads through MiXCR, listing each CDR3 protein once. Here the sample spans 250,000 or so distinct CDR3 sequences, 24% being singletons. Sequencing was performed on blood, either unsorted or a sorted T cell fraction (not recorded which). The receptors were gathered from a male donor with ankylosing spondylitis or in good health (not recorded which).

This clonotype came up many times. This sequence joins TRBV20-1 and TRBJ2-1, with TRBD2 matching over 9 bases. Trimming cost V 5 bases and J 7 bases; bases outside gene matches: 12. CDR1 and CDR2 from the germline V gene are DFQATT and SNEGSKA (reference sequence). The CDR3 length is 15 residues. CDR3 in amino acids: CSAPWGAGGGNEQFF. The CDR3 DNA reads TGCAGTGCTCCCTGGGGAGCGGGGGGCGGGAATGAGCAGTTCTTC.

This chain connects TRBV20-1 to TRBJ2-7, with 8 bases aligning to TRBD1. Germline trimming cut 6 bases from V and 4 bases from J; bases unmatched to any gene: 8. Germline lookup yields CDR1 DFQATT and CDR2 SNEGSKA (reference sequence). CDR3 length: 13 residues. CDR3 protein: CSARTGFLYEQYF. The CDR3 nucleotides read TGCAGTGCCAGGACAGGGTTTTTGTACGAGCAGTACTTC.

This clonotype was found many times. The CDR3 nucleotides read TGTGCCAGCAACCCGGGACGGGGCGGGGAGCAGTACTTC. It is translated as CASNPGRGGEQYF. The chain employs TRBV12-3 or TRBV12-4 and TRBJ2-7, with D perhaps matching TRBD1 or TRBD2 (5 bases each). V lost 7 bases and J lost 7, with 17 bases in between. CDR3 size: 13 residues.

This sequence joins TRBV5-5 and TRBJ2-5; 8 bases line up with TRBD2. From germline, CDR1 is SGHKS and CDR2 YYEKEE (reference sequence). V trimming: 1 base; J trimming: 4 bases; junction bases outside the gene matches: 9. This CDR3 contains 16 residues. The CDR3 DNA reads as TGTGCCAGCAGCTTGCCTAGCGGGCTGGAGGGAGAGACCCAGTACTTC. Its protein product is CASSLPSGLEGETQYF.

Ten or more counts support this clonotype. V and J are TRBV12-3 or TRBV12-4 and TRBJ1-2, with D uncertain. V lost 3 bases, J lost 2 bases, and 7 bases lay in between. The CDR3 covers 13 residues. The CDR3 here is CASSFRQNYGYTF. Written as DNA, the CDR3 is TGTGCCAGCAGTTTTCGGCAGAACTATGGCTACACCTTC.

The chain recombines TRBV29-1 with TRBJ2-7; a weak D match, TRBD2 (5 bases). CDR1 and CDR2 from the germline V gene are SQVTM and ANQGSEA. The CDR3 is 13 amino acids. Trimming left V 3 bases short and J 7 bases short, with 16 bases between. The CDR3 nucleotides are TGCAGCGTTGATACCCCCCCGGACTGGGAGCAGTACTTC. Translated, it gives CSVDTPPDWEQYF.

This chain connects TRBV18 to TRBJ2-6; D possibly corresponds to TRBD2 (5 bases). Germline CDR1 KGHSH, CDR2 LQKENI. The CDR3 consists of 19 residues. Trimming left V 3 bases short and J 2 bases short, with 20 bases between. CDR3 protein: CASSPWFRTGSPGANVLTF. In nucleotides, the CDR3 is TGTGCCAGCTCACCTTGGTTTCGTACGGGGTCCCCTGGGGCCAACGTCCTGACTTTC.

CDR3 DNA: TGCAGTGCTAGCTTAATCAGCAGGGGCCCCTCCTACGAGCAGTACTTC. It encodes CSASLISRGPSYEQYF. The V gene is TRBV20-1, the J gene TRBJ2-7; TRBD1 is a possible D gene (6 bases). This CDR3 contains 16 residues. CDR1 DFQATT and CDR2 SNEGSKA come from the germline V gene (reference sequence). V was trimmed by 3 bases and J by 0 bases, leaving 18 bases between them.